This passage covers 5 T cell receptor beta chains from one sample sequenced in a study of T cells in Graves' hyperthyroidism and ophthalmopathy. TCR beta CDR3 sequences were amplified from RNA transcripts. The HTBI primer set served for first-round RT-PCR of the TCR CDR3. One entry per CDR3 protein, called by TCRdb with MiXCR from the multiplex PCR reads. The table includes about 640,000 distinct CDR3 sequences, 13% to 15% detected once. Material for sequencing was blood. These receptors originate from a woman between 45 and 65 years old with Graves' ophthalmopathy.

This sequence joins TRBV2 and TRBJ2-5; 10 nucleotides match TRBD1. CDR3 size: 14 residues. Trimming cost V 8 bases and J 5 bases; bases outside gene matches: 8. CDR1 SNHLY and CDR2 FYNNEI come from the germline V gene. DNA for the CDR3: TGTGCCAGCGGGGAGGGGACAGGGGTCGAGACCCAGTACTTC. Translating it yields CASGEGTGVETQYF.

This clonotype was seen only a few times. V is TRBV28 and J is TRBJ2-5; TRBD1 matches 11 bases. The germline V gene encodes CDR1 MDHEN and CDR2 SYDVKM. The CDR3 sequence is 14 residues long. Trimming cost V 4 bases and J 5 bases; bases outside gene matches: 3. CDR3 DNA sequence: TGTGCCAGCAGTTGGACAGGGGGCAGGGAGACCCAGTACTTC. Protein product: CASSWTGGRETQYF.

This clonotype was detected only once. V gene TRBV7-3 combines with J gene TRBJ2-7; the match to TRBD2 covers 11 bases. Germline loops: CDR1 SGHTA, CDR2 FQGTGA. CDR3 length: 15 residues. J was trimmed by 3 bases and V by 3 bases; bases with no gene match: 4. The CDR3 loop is CASSFRLAGYYEQYF. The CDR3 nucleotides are TGTGCCAGCAGCTTCCGACTAGCGGGATACTACGAGCAGTACTTC.

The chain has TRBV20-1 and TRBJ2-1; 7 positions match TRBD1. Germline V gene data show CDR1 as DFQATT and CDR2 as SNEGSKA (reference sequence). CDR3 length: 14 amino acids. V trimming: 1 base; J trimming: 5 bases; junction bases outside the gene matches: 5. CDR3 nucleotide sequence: TGCAGTGCTAGAGGGGATACAGGGGACAATGAGCAGTTCTTC. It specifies CSARGDTGDNEQFF.

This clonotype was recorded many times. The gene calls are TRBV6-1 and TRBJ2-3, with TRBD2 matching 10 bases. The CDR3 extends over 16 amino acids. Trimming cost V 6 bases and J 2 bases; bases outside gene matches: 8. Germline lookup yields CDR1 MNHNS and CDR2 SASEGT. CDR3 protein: CASRPGLAVTTDTQYF. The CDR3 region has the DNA TGTGCCAGCAGGCCCGGACTAGCGGTTACCACAGATACGCAGTATTTT.